This TCR beta chain was recovered during a study of cytomegalovirus exposure and HLA in healthy donors. Germline-derived CDR1 and CDR2 are MNHEY and SVGAGI. Trimming took 0 bases from V and 6 from J, leaving 11 bases between them. The CDR3 length is 15 residues. A multiplex PCR was run with 60 Vbeta primers and 13 Jbeta primers. Produced via immunoSEQ multiplex PCR; TCRdb's table is partial and in-frame only. The sample has roughly 130,000 clones; 74% are singletons. This receptor was taken from a woman between 50 and 59 years old in good health and CMV-seropositive. The chain combines TRBV6-5 with TRBJ2-2; a weak D match, TRBD1 (5 bases). Material: PBMCs. CDR3: CASSYSVGVPGELFF. The DNA of the CDR3 is TGTGCCAGCAGTTACTCTGTAGGGGTTCCCGGGGAGCTGTTTTTT.